The 5 T cell receptor beta chains reported below all come from one sample, sequenced in a study of blood T cells in healthy people across ages. Primed by a sample-barcoded 5' primer and a J-beta primer mix, a second PCR proceeded for about 6 to 12 cycles. TCRdb reprocessed the 5' RACE reads with MiXCR, giving one entry per CDR3 protein. The sample has just over 800,000 distinct CDR3 sequences; 62% are singletons. Sequenced: blood. The receptors stem from a young man in good health.

The rearrangement uses TRBV20-1 and TRBJ1-5; no clear D gene. The germline gives CDR1 DFQATT, CDR2 SNEGSKA (reference sequence). This CDR3 has 13 residues. V was clipped by 5 bases and J by 0 bases, with 8 bases between them. CDR3 loop: CSALGDSNQPQHF. The CDR3 nucleotides read TGCAGTGCTCTCGGGGATAGCAATCAGCCCCAGCATTTT.

This chain links TRBV12-3 or TRBV12-4 with TRBJ2-3; 15 bases match TRBD2. CDR3 length equals 16 residues. The V gene end was trimmed by 6 bases and the J gene end by 6 bases; junction bases not matched to a gene: 7. CDR3 coding DNA: TGTGCCAGCAGCGGACTAGCGGGGGGGCCGACGGATACGCAGTATTTT. Encoded protein: CASSGLAGGPTDTQYF.

The gene calls are TRBV12-3 or TRBV12-4 and TRBJ2-1; no reliable D call. The CDR3 runs to 17 residues. V dropped 1 base and J dropped 0 bases, with 13 bases sitting between them. The CDR3 DNA sequence: TGTGCCAGCAGTTTAGTTCACAGCCTCAGCTCCTACAATGAGCAGTTCTTC. Its translation is CASSLVHSLSSYNEQFF.

The chain carries TRBV6-2 or TRBV6-3 and TRBJ2-7, with D perhaps TRBD1 or TRBD2 (5 bases each). The CDR3 runs to 15 residues. Trimming removed 5 bases from V and 0 bases from J, with 14 bases in between. The germline gives CDR1 MNHEY, CDR2 SVGEGT. Here the CDR3 reads CASSHPGTDSYEQYF. CDR3 nucleotide sequence: TGTGCCAGCAGTCACCCGGGGACCGACTCCTACGAGCAGTACTTC.

The chain has TRBV3-1 and TRBJ2-1; 8 bases fit TRBD2. The germline V gene has CDR1 LGHDT and CDR2 YNNKEL (reference sequence). The V gene end was trimmed by 4 bases and the J gene end by 5 bases; junction bases not matched to a gene: 19. The CDR3 loop spans 19 amino acids. Written as DNA, the CDR3 is TGTGCCAGCAGCCTCGATTATACTAGAGGCGGGGGGCAAAACAATGAGCAGTTCTTC. Residues: CASSLDYTRGGGQNNEQFF.